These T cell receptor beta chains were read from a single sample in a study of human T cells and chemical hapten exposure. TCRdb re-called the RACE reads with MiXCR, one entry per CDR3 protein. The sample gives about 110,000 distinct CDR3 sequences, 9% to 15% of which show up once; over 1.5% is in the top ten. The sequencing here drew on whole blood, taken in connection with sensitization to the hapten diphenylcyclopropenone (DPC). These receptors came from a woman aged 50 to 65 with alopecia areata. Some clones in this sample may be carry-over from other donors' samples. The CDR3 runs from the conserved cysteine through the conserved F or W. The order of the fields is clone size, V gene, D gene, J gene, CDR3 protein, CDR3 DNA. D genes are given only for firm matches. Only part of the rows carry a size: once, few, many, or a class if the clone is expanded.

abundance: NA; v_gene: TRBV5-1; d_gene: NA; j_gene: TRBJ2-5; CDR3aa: CASMSTGETQYF; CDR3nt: TGCGCCAGCATGTCGACTGGCGAGACCCAGTACTTC
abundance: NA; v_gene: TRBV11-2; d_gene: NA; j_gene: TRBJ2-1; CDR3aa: CASSSQRNNEQFF; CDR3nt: TGTGCCAGCTCCTCACAACGGAACAATGAGCAGTTCTTC
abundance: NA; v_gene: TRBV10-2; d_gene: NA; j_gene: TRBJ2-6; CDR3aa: CASRMAGANVLTF; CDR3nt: TGCGCCAGCAGGATGGCGGGGGCCAACGTCCTGACTTTC
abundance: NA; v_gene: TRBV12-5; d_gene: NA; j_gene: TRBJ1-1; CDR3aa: CASGNGGNTEAFF; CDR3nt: TGTGCTAGTGGCAACGGGGGGAACACTGAAGCTTTCTTT
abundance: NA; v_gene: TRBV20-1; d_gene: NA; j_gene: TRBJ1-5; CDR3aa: CSARDVAGDYSNQPQHF; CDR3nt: TGCAGTGCTAGAGATGTCGCAGGGGACTATAGCAATCAGCCCCAGCATTTT
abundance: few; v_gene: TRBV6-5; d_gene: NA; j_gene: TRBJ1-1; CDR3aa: CASSDPARTEAFF; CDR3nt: TGTGCCAGCAGTGACCCAGCGCGGACTGAAGCTTTCTTT
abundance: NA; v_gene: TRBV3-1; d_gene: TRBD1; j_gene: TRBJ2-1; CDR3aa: CASSRQGSYNEQFF; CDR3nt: TGTGCCAGCAGCCGACAGGGGTCATACAATGAGCAGTTCTTC
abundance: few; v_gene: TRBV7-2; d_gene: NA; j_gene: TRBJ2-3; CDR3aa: CAERPASTDTQYF; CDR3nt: TGTGCAGAGCGCCCAGCTAGCACAGATACGCAGTATTTT
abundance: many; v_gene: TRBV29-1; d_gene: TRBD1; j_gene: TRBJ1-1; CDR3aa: CSGGTASEAFF; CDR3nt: TGCAGCGGGGGGACAGCTAGTGAAGCTTTCTTT
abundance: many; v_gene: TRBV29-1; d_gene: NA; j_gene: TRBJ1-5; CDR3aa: CSVTTDGGLGPQHF; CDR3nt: TGCAGCGTCACGACAGACGGGGGGCTTGGGCCCCAGCATTTT
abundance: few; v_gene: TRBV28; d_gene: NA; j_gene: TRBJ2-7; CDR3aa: CASSLTGTESYEQYF; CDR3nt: TGTGCCAGCAGCCTTACCGGGACTGAGAGCTACGAGCAGTACTTC
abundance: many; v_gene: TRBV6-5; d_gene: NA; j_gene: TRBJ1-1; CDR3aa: CASSRLGRSNTEAFF; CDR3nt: TGTGCCAGCAGCAGACTGGGACGGAGTAACACTGAAGCTTTCTTT
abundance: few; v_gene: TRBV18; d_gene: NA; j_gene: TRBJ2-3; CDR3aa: CASSRGTTGLRTDTQYF; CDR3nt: TGTGCCAGCTCACGAGGGACAACGGGACTCCGCACAGATACGCAGTATTTT
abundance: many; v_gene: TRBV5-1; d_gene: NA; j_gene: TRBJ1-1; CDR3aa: CASGTPGRGTEAFF; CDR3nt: TGCGCCAGCGGAACGCCGGGGCGAGGCACTGAAGCTTTCTTT
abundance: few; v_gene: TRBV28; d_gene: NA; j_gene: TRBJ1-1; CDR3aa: CASSDDTNTEAFF; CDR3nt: TGTGCCAGCAGTGATGACACGAACACTGAAGCTTTCTTT
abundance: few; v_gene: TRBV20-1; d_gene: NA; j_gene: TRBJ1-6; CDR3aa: CSASSQALNSPLHF; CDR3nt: TGCAGTGCTAGTTCACAAGCACTTAATTCACCCCTCCACTTT
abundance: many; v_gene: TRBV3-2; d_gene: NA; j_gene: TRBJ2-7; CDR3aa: CASSQPAGSYEQYF; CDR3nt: TGTGCCAGCAGCCAACCGGCGGGATCCTACGAGCAGTACTTC
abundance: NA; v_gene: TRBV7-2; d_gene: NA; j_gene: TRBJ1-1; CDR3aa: CASSYQAGTEAFF; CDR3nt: TGTGCCAGCAGTTATCAGGCGGGCACTGAAGCTTTCTTT
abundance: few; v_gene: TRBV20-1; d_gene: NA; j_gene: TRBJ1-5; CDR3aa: CSARSAHQPQHF; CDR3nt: TGCAGTGCTAGATCGGCTCATCAGCCCCAGCATTTT
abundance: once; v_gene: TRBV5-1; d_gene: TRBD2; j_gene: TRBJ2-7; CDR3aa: CASTETGGNVFGGQYF; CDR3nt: TGCGCCAGCACCGAGACGGGAGGGAACGTGTTTGGCGGGCAGTACTTC
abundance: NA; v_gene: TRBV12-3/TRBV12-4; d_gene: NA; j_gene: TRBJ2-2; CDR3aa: CASSLWDTIVTGELFF; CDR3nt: TGTGCCAGCAGTCTGTGGGACACCATCGTCACCGGGGAGCTGTTTTTT
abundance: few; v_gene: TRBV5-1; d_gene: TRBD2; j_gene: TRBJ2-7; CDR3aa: CASSRVPSGSNEQYF; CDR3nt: TGCGCCAGCAGCCGCGTCCCTAGCGGGAGCAACGAGCAGTACTTC
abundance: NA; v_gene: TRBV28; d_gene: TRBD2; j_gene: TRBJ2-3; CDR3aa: CASSSTSGRDTQYF; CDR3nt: TGTGCCAGCAGTTCGACTAGCGGGAGAGATACGCAGTATTTT
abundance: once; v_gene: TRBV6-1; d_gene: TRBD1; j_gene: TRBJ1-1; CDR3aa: CASSEVRGERAFF; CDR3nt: TGTGCCAGCAGTGAAGTCAGGGGGGAAAGAGCTTTCTTT
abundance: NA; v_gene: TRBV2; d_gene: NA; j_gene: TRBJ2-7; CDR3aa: CASGTYYEQYF; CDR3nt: TGTGCCAGCGGGACGTACTACGAGCAGTACTTC
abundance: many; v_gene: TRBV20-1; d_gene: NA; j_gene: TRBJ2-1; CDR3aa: CSARDTGIVSSYNEQFF; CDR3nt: TGCAGTGCTAGAGATACGGGGATTGTAAGCTCCTACAATGAGCAGTTCTTC
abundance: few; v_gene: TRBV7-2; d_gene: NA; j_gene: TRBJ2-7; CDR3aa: CASSQDRREQYF; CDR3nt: TGTGCCAGCAGCCAGGACCGTCGCGAGCAGTACTTC
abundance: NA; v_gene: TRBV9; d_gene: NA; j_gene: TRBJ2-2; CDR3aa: CASSPSLNGELFF; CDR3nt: TGTGCCAGCAGCCCCAGTTTGAACGGGGAGCTGTTTTTT